This passage covers 22 T cell receptor beta chains from one sample sequenced in a study of blood T cells in healthy people across ages (dated by TCRdb to the mid-2010s). Libraries were built with 5' RACE. TCRdb shows the sequencer as Illumina HiSeq 2500. A second PCR of roughly 6 to 12 cycles was performed with a sample-barcoded 5' primer and a J-beta primer mix. TCRdb applied fastp at Q25 and MiXCR to the public reads, then kept only in-frame beta chains. Rows matching on CDR3 protein sequence are summarized as one entry with the most common DNA and genes. Here the sample has 650,000 to 800,000 distinct CDR3 sequences; 40% to 65% occur a single time. The biggest ten clones account for 13% of the sample. Sequenced sample: blood. The receptors originated from a woman of 80 years or more in good health.

To note about this clonotype: A single base separates this from a much larger clone, so it may be a read error. V gene TRBV7-3 combines with J gene TRBJ2-1; no definite D call. The CDR3 length is 13 residues. Germline-derived CDR1 and CDR2 are SGHTA and FQGTGA. Trimming took 5 bases from V and 6 from J, leaving 11 bases between them. As DNA, the CDR3 is TGTGCCAGCAGCGCCGAGGCTCGCAATGAGCAGTTCTTC. It specifies CASSAEARNEQFF.

The chain has TRBV5-1 and TRBJ1-5; D ambiguous. From germline, CDR1 is SGHRS and CDR2 YFSETQ. The V end lost 4 bases, the J end lost 6 bases, and 17 bases lay between the germline ends. The CDR3 loop spans 15 amino acids. The CDR3: CASSLSPGRFQPQHF. CDR3 DNA sequence: TGCGCCAGCAGCCTGAGTCCGGGCCGTTTTCAGCCCCAGCATTTT.

This clonotype was recorded many times. The V gene is TRBV7-9, the J gene TRBJ1-2; D remains ambiguous. Germline V gives CDR1 SEHNR, CDR2 FQNEAQ (reference sequence). CDR3 length equals 15 residues. The ends were cut back, 5 bases at V and 8 bases at J, with 21 bases in the middle. CDR3 coding DNA: TGTGCCAGCAGCCAAGGCTTTGGGTCCTTGAACGGCTACACCTTC. It specifies CASSQGFGSLNGYTF.

On this clonotype itself: A much larger clone lies one base from this, so it may be a read error. The chain is built from TRBV9 and TRBJ2-6; D remains ambiguous. Germline CDR1 reads SGDLS; CDR2 reads YYNGEE. This CDR3 contains 16 residues. CDR3 protein: CAGSPLGLAGANVLTF. The CDR3 DNA sequence: TGTGCCGGCAGCCCCTTGGGGTTAGCCGGGGCCAACGTCCTGACTTTC.

The chain combines TRBV4-1 with TRBJ2-7; D is unclear. Trimming removed 4 bases at V and 0 bases at J, with 19 bases between. CDR1 is MGHRA, CDR2 YSYEKL, per germline. The CDR3 length is 17 residues. DNA of the CDR3: TGCGCCAGCAGCCCGTCAGTGCCCCTTTCCAGCTCCTACGAGCAGTACTTC. Translation gives CASSPSVPLSSSYEQYF.

With respect to this clonotype: A much larger clone lies a single base off, so this may be a read error. The J gene is TRBJ2-5, the V gene TRBV2; no clear D gene. The CDR3 loop spans 12 amino acids. Germline V gene data show CDR1 as SNHLY and CDR2 as FYNNEI. V dropped 7 bases and J dropped 11 bases, with 17 bases sitting between them. The CDR3 DNA sequence: TGTGCCAGCACTATTTCCTACAATGAGCAGTACTTC. This gives the protein CASTISYNEQYF.

The table lists this clonotype with a few counts. This sequence joins TRBV5-1 and TRBJ2-2; D not resolved. This CDR3 has 15 residues. Germline-derived CDR1 and CDR2 are SGHRS and YFSETQ. The ends were cut back, 0 bases at V and 0 bases at J, with 6 bases in the middle. CDR3 amino acids: CASSLDVSNTGELFF. CDR3 sequence (DNA): TGCGCCAGCAGCTTGGACGTTTCGAACACCGGGGAGCTGTTTTTT.

J is TRBJ2-4 and V is TRBV9, with D possibly matching TRBD2 (6 bases). The CDR3 is 18 residues long. The ends were cut back, 3 bases at V and 0 bases at J, with 19 bases in the middle. Looked up from germline, CDR1 is SGDLS and CDR2 is YYNGEE. In DNA form, the CDR3 reads TGTGCCAGCAGCGAGAGAGGTGGCGGGGAAATAGCCAAAAACATTCAGTACTTC. The encoded protein is CASSERGGGEIAKNIQYF.

Remarks on this clonotype: A read error may explain this, as a much larger clone is one base away. The rearrangement links TRBV21-1 to TRBJ2-5; the table assigns TRBD1, which was not confirmed against the DNA. TRBV21-1 is termed a pseudogene. This CDR3 contains 18 residues. The CDR3 loop is CASSNLIPPTVPPDEQYF. The CDR3 coding sequence is TGTGCCAGCAGCAATCTGATCCCGCCGACAGTCCCTCCGGATGAGCAGTACTTC.

This chain links TRBV4-1 with TRBJ2-1; TRBD2 aligns across 8 bases. CDR3 size: 16 residues. J was trimmed by 3 bases and V by 0 bases; bases with no gene match: 4. Looked up from germline, CDR1 is MGHRA and CDR2 is YSYEKL. The CDR3 is CASSQDPTSGYNEQFF. CDR3 coding DNA: TGCGCCAGCAGCCAAGATCCAACTAGCGGCTACAATGAGCAGTTCTTC.

V and J are TRBV20-1 and TRBJ1-2; TRBD1 might be the D (5 bases). Germline-derived CDR1 and CDR2 are DFQATT and SNEGSKA (reference sequence). This CDR3 spans 12 amino acids. Trimming pared 3 bases from V and 4 bases from J, leaving 9 bases between. The CDR3 nucleotides are TGCAGTGCTAGCGGGCAGGGCTATGGCTACACCTTC. Translating gives CSASGQGYGYTF.

The chain has TRBV7-2 and TRBJ2-7; D gene uncertain. CDR1 is SGHTA and CDR2 is FQGNSA in the germline V gene. V was pared by 1 base and J by 6 bases, with 13 bases between. The CDR3 consists of 14 residues. The CDR3 DNA reads as TGTGCCAGCAGCTTAGACCCGACCTTGGGCGAGCAGTACTTC. It codes for CASSLDPTLGEQYF.

This clonotype was detected ten times or more. The chain couples TRBV30 to TRBJ2-7; possibly TRBD1 for D (7 bases). CDR3 length: 13 residues. Germline V CDR1 and CDR2: GTSNPN, SVGIG (reference sequence). Trimming cost V 1 base and J 4 bases, with 11 bases left between them. In DNA, the CDR3 is TGTGCCTGGAGTGGGCAGGGGGGTTACGAGCAGTACTTC. This encodes CAWSGQGGYEQYF.

The table lists this clonotype with a few counts. V usage is TRBV28 and J usage is TRBJ2-1; 7 nucleotides match TRBD1. V lost 5 bases to trimming and J lost 1 base; unmatched junction nucleotides: 8. Germline V gene data show CDR1 as MDHEN and CDR2 as SYDVKM. This CDR3 region has 16 residues. CDR3 nucleotides: TGTGCCAGCAGTACCAGGGACAGTCGATCCTACAATGAGCAGTTCTTC. Its protein product is CASSTRDSRSYNEQFF.

This clonotype has only one observation. A much larger clone is a single base away; this may be a read error. V usage is TRBV5-1 and J usage is TRBJ2-1, with 11 bases matching TRBD1. The germline V gene has CDR1 SGHRS and CDR2 YFSETQ. This CDR3 contains 16 residues. As DNA, the CDR3 is TGCGCCGGCAGCCGTGGACAGGGGGCTGGGTACAATGAGCAGTTCTTC. This codes for CAGSRGQGAGYNEQFF. The entire variable domain, with the rest obtained from reference TRBV5-1 and TRBJ2-1, is as follows: KAGVTQTPRYLIKTRGQQVTLSCSPISGHRSVSWYQQTPGQGLQFLFEYFSETQRNKGNFPGRFSGRQFSNSRSEMNVSTLELGDSALYLCAGSRGQGAGYNEQFFGPGTRLTVL.

This clonotype was seen repeatedly, ten times or more. The chain couples TRBV18 to TRBJ2-1; 7 positions match TRBD2. Germline trimming cut 3 bases from V and 5 bases from J; bases unmatched to any gene: 7. Germline assignment: CDR1 KGHSH and CDR2 LQKENI. This CDR3 spans 15 amino acids. The CDR3 region has the DNA TGTGCCAGCTCACCGGGAGGGGCCGGGCACAATGAGCAGTTCTTC. Encoded protein: CASSPGGAGHNEQFF.

The chain combines TRBV10-3 with TRBJ2-1; the match to TRBD2 covers 8 bases. J gave up 4 bases and V 4 bases, and 9 bases lay outside the gene matches. The germline gives CDR1 ENHRY, CDR2 SYGVKD. This CDR3 has 16 amino acids. CDR3 amino acids: CAISGDAGGRYNEQFF. The CDR3, as DNA: TGTGCCATCAGTGGCGATGCGGGGGGCCGATACAATGAGCAGTTCTTC.

This clonotype was found a few times. Here the CDR3 DNA reads TGTGCCAGCATGGGTAGGATAGAAGAGACCCAGTACTTC. It specifies CASMGRIEETQYF. This chain connects TRBV6-1 to TRBJ2-5; no firm D call. Per the germline V gene, CDR1 is MNHNS and CDR2 is SASEGT. The CDR3 spans 13 residues. The V and J ends lost 7 bases and 3 bases respectively, with 12 bases between them.

This clonotype was detected many times. The gene calls are TRBV28 and TRBJ2-1, with 11 bases lining up with TRBD2. The V gene's germline CDR1 is MDHEN and CDR2 SYDVKM. The CDR3 consists of 17 residues. V gave up 6 bases and J gave up 6 bases; unmatched junction bases: 13. CDR3 loop: CASRPPGLADVGNEQFF. The DNA for the CDR3 is TGTGCCAGCAGACCGCCGGGACTAGCGGACGTCGGCAATGAGCAGTTCTTC. Looking up the rest from reference TRBV28 and TRBJ2-1 gives the full variable domain: DVKVTQSSRYLVKRTGEKVFLECVQDMDHENMFWYRQDPGLGLRLIYFSYDVKMKEKGDIPEGYSVSREKKERFSLILESASTNQTSMYLCASRPPGLADVGNEQFFGPGTRLTVL.

This sequence joins TRBV3-1 and TRBJ2-7; no clear D gene. Germline CDR1 and CDR2: LGHDT and YNNKEL (reference sequence). The V end was cut by 1 base, the J end by 5 bases, with 12 bases between. The CDR3 contains 14 residues. The CDR3 loop reads CASSQGQVGNEQYF. The DNA for the CDR3 is TGTGCCAGCAGCCAAGGTCAGGTTGGAAACGAGCAGTACTTC.

As for this clonotype: Just one base apart from a much larger clone, this may be a read error. The CDR3 carries no conserved terminal phenylalanine or tryptophan, so it likely arises from a read error. The chain combines TRBV29-1 with TRBJ1-5; D ambiguous. The V gene lost 5 bases and the J gene lost 3 bases, with 11 bases spanning the gap. In germline, CDR1 is SQVTM, CDR2 ANQGSEA. This CDR3 region has 13 residues. DNA for the CDR3: TGCAGCGTTCTGCCCCAGATCAATCAGCCCCAGCATGTT. Protein sequence: CSVLPQINQPQHV.

This clonotype has just one count. This chain connects TRBV28 to TRBJ1-5, with 9 bases fitting TRBD1. Germline values: CDR1 MDHEN, CDR2 SYDVKM. The V and J ends lost 6 bases and 9 bases, in that order; junction bases with no gene match: 9. The CDR3 contains 14 residues. CDR3 amino acids: CASRPTGGVRPQHF. DNA of the CDR3: TGTGCCAGCAGGCCAACAGGGGGCGTCCGGCCCCAGCATTTT.